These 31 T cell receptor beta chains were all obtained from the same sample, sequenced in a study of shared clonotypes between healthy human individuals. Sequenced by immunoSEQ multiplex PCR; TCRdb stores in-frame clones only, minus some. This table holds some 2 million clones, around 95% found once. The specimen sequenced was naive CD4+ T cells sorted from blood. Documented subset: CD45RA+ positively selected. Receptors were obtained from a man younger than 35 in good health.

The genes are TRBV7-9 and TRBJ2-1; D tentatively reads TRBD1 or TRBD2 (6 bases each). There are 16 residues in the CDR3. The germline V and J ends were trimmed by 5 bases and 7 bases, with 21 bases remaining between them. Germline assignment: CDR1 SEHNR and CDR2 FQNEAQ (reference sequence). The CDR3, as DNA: TGTGCCAGCAGCAAACCACGGCAGGGGAGGTTGAATGAGCAGTTCTTC. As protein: CASSKPRQGRLNEQFF.

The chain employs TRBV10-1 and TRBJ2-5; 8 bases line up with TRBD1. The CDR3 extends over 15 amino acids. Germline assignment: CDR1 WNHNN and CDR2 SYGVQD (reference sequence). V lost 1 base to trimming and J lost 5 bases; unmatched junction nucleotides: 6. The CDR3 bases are TGCGCCAGCAGTGAGTGGCAGGGGGCCAGGGAGACCCAGTACTTC. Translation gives CASSEWQGARETQYF.

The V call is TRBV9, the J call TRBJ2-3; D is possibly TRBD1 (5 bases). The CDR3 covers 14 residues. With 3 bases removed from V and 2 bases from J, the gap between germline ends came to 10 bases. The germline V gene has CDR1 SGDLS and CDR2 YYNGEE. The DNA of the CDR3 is TGTGCCAGCAGCGAAAGACAGACCACAGATACGCAGTATTTT. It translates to CASSERQTTDTQYF.

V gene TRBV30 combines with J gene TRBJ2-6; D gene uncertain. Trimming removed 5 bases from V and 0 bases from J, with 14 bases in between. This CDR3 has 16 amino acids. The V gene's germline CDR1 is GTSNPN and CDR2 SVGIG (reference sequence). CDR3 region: CAWGFGRTSGANVLTF. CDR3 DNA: TGTGCCTGGGGGTTCGGGCGAACCTCTGGGGCCAACGTCCTGACTTTC.

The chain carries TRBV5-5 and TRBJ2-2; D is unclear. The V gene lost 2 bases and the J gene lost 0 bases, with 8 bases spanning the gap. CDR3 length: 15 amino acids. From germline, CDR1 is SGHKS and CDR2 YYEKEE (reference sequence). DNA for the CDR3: TGTGCCAGCAGCTTCGAAAACCCGAACACCGGGGAGCTGTTTTTT. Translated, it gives CASSFENPNTGELFF. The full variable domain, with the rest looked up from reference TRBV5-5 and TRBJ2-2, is DAGVTQSPTHLIKTRGQQVTLRCSPISGHKSVSWYQQVLGQGPQFIFQYYEKEERGRGNFPDRFSARQFPNYSSELNVNALLLGDSALYLCASSFENPNTGELFFGEGSRLTVL.

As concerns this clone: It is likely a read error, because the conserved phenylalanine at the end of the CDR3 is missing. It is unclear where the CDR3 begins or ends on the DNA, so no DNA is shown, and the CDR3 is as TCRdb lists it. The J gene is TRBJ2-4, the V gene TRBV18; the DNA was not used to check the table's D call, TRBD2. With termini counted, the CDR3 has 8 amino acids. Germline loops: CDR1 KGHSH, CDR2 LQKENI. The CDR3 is CASSRSEL.

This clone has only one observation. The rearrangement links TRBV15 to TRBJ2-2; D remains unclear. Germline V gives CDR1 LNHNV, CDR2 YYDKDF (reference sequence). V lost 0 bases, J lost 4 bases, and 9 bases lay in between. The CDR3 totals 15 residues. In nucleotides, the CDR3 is TGTGCCACCAGCAGAGAAGTCCCTCGCACCGGGGAGCTGTTTTTT. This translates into CATSREVPRTGELFF.

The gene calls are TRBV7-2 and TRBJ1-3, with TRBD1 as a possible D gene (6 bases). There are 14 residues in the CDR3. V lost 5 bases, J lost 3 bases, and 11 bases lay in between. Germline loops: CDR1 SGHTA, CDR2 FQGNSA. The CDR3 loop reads CASSRGGIGNTIYF. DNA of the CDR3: TGTGCCAGCAGCCGAGGGGGAATTGGAAACACCATATATTTT. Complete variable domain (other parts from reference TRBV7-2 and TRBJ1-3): GAGVSQSPSNKVTEKGKDVELRCDPISGHTALYWYRQSLGQGLEFLIYFQGNSAPDKSGLPSDRFSAERTGGSVSTLTIQRTQQEDSAVYLCASSRGGIGNTIYFGEGSWLTVV.

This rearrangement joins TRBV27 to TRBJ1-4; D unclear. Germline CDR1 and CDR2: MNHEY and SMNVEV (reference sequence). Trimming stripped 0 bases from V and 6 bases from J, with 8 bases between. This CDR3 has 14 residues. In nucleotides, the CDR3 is TGTGCCAGCAGTTTATCGTTTACAGATGAAAAACTGTTTTTT. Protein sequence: CASSLSFTDEKLFF.

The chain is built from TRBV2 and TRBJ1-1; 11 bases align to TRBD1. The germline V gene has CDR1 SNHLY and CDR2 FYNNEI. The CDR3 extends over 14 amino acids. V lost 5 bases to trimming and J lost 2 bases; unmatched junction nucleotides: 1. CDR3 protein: CASSWTGGNTEAFF. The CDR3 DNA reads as TGTGCCAGCAGTTGGACAGGGGGCAACACTGAAGCTTTCTTT.

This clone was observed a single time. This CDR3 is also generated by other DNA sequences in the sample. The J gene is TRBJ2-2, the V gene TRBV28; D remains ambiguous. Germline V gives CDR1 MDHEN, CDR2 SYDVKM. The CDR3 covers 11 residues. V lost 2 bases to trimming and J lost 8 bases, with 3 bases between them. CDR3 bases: TGTGCCAGCAGTTTAAGAGGGGAGCTGTTTTTT. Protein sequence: CASSLRGELFF.

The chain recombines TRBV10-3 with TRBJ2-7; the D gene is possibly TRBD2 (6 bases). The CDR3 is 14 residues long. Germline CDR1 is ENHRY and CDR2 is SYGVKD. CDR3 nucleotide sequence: TGTGCATCGACGGCGGGGTCCCTCTCCTACGAGCAGTACTTC. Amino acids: CASTAGSLSYEQYF.

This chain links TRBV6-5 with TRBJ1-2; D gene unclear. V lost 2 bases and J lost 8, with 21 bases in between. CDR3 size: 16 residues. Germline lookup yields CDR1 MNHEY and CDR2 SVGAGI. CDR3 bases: TGTGCCAGCAGTTACAGCCCGAGTCAATTGGCGCGGGGCTACACCTTC. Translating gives CASSYSPSQLARGYTF.

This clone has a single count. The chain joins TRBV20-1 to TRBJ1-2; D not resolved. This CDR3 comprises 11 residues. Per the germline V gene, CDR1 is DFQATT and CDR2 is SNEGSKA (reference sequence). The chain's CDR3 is CSRRYNYGYTF. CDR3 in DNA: TGCAGCAGACGGTATAACTATGGCTACACCTTC.

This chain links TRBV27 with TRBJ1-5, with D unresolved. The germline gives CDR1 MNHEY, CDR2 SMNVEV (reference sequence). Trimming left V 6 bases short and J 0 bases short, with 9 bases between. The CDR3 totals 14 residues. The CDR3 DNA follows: TGTGCCAGCAGGACACCCTATAGCAATCAGCCCCAGCATTTT. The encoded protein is CASRTPYSNQPQHF.

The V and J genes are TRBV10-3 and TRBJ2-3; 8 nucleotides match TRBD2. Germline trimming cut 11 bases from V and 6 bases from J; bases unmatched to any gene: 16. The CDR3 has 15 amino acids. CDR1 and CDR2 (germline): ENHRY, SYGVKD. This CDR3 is CAAAALAEISDTQYF. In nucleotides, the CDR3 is TGTGCCGCCGCGGCACTAGCGGAAATCTCGGATACGCAGTATTTT.

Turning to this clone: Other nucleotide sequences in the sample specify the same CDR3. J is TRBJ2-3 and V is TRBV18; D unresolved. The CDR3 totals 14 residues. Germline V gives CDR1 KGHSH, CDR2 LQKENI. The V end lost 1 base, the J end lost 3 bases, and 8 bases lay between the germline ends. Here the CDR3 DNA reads TGTGCCAGCTCACCACAGGGTAGGACAGATACGCAGTATTTT. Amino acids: CASSPQGRTDTQYF.

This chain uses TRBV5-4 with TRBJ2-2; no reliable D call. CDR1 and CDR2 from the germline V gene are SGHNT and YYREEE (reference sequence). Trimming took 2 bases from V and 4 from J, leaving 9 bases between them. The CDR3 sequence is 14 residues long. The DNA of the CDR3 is TGTGCCAGCAGCTTAGGGCGAAGCACCGGGGAGCTGTTTTTT. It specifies CASSLGRSTGELFF.

The CDR3 reads CASSIQGAASTDTQYF. The CDR3 coding sequence is TGTGCCAGTAGTATACAGGGGGCCGCAAGCACAGATACGCAGTATTTT. The chain uses TRBV19 and TRBJ2-3, with TRBD1 matching 8 bases. CDR3 length: 16 amino acids. V dropped 2 bases and J dropped 0; count of bases not matched to a gene: 4. Germline V lookup: CDR1 LNHDA, CDR2 SQIVND (reference sequence).

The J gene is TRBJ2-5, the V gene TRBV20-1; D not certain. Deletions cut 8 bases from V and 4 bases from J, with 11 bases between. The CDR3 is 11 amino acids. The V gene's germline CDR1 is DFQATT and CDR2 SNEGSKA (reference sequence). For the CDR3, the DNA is TGCAGTCTCCGGAGTGGAGAGACCCAGTACTTC. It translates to CSLRSGETQYF.

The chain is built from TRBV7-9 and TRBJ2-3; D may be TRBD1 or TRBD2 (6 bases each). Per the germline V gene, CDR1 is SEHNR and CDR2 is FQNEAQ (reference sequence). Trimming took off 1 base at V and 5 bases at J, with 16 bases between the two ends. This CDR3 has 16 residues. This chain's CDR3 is CASSLGTVGGLDTQYF. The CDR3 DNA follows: TGTGCCAGCAGCTTAGGGACAGTGGGGGGCCTAGATACGCAGTATTTT.

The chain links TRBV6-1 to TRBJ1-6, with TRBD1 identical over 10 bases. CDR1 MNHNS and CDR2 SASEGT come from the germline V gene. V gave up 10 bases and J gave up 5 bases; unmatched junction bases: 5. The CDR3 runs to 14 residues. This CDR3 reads CATGTGDNNSPLHF. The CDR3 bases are TGTGCCACGGGGACAGGGGATAATAATTCACCCCTCCACTTT.

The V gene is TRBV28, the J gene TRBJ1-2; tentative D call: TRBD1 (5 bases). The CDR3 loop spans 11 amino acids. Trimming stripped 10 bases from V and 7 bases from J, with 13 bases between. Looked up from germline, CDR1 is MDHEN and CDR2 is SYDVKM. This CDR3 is CATVGGSGYTF. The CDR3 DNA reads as TGTGCCACCGTCGGGGGATCTGGCTACACCTTC.

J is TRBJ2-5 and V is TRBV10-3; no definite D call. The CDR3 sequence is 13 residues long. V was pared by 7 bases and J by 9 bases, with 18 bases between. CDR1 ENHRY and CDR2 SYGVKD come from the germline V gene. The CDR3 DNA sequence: TGTGCCATCAATGACAATTTAATCTCCCCCCAGTACTTC. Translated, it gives CAINDNLISPQYF.

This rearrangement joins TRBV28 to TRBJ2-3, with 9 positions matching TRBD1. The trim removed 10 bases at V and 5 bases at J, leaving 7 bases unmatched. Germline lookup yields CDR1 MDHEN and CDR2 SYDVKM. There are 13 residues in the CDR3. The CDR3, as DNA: TGTGCCACCTACAGGGGGCAAGTAGATACGCAGTATTTT. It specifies CATYRGQVDTQYF.

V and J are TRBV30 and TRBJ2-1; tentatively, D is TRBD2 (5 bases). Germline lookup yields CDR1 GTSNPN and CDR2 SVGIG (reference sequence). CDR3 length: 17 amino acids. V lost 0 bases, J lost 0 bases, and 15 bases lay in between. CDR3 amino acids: CAWSVGQDWSSYNEQFF. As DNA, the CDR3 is TGTGCCTGGAGTGTAGGCCAGGACTGGAGCTCCTACAATGAGCAGTTCTTC.

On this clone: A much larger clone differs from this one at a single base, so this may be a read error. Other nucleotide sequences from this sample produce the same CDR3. CDR3: CASSRDSGNTEAFF. DNA of the CDR3: TGTGCCAGCTCACGGGACAGCGGGAACACTGAAGCCTTCTTT. The chain recombines TRBV18 with TRBJ1-1; 7 positions match TRBD1. From germline, CDR1 is KGHSH and CDR2 LQKENI. The CDR3 extends over 14 amino acids.

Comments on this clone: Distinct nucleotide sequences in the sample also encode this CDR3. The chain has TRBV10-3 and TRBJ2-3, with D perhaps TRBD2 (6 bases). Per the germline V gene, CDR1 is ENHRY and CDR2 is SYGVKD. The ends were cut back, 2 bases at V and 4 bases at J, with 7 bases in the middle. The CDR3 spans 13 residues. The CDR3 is CAISEGLPDTQYF. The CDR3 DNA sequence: TGTGCCATCAGTGAGGGACTACCAGATACGCAGTATTTT.

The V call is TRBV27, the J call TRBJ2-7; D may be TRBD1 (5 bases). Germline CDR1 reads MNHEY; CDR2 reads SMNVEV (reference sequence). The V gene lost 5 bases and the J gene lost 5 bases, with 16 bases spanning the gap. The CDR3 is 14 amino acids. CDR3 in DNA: TGTGCCAGCAGTAGTACAGGCGGTCCCCACGAGCAGTACTTC. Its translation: CASSSTGGPHEQYF.

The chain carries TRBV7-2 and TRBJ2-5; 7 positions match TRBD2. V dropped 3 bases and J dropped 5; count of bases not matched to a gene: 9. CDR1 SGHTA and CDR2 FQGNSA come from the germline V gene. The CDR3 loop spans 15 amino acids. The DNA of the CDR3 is TGTGCCAGCAGCTTCCGGATGGGGAGGGTCGAGACCCAGTACTTC. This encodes CASSFRMGRVETQYF.

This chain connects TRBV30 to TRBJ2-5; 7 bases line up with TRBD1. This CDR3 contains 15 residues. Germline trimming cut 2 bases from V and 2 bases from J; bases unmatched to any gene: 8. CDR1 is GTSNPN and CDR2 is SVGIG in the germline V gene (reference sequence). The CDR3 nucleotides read TGTGCCTGGAGTCCCCAGAGGGGGCCACAAGAGACCCAGTACTTC. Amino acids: CAWSPQRGPQETQYF.